This T cell receptor (beta chain) came from a study of blood T cell repertoires in COVID-19. The CDR3 contains 15 residues. Germline CDR1 GTSNPN, CDR2 SVGIG (reference sequence). Trimming pared 3 bases from V and 0 bases from J, leaving 13 bases between. TCRdb's table, derived via immunoSEQ multiplex PCR, lists solely in-frame clones and lacks some. The table has around 140,000 clones, roughly 84% seen once; the top ten hold about 18%. The chain combines TRBV30 with TRBJ2-3; possible D gene TRBD2, 6 bases. The receptor's source is a woman aged 80 or over with acute or convalescent COVID-19. Sequencing was done on a sample of peripheral blood. Written as DNA, the CDR3 is TGTGCCTGGAGCCAACTAGCCGGCAGCACAGATACGCAGTATTTT. Translation: CAWSQLAGSTDTQYF. Full variable domain (remainder filled in from reference TRBV30 and TRBJ2-3): SQTIHQWPATLVQPVGSPLSLECTVEGTSNPNLYWYRQAAGRGLQLLFYSVGIGQISSEVPQNLSASRPQDRQFILSSKKLLLSDSGFYLCAWSQLAGSTDTQYFGPGTRLTVL.